What follows is one T cell receptor beta chain and its context. The antigen it binds to is not known. Per-base qualities were not stored, and no clone one base away is much larger. These data originate in a study of blood T cell repertoires in COVID-19 (dated by TCRdb to the early 2020s). Concerning the study at large: Collaborator samples came from the United States, Italy and Spain and covered acute and convalescent phases of COVID-19. The prospective study material was composed of cDNA or gDNA derived from T cells, B-cell-depleted T cells, or PBMCs. Deeply sampled blood TCRbeta repertoires from subjects exposed to, actively infected with, or recovered from COVID-19 were included in the dataset. The repertoires were made available in a free public database intended to serve as a resource for research on the immune response to SARS-CoV-2. The samples were drawn from two sources: the first 160 participants of the ongoing ImmuneRACE study, and 1,000 to 1,500 subjects contributed by 6 global collaborators. Sample metadata almost always included a de-identified subject ID, COVID-19 status, age in years and sex. Where available, HLA class I and class II types were obtained from metadata supplied by the sample provider rather than from assay-based typing. Findings and caveats that apply to the study as a whole: How much clinical and demographic metadata was included differed by source and by participant, and the metadata was provided uncurated.

The CDR3 runs 14 amino acids, cysteine and phenylalanine included. Here the CDR3 DNA is all that survives: 42 bases in frame from base 1. CDR1 and CDR2, per the germline V gene, are SGHVS and FNYEAQ. V loses 0 bases of germline sequence and J loses 7 bases, and the interval between the two ends is 13 bases. TCRbeta CDR3 regions were amplified from genomic DNA by means of the immunoSEQ Assay, a bias-controlled multiplex PCR. As for the authors' bioinformatics: The number of nucleated cells in each sample was estimated from the amplification of reference gene primers within the assay. To quantify the absolute abundance of each unique TCRbeta CDR3 rearrangement, sequence reads were collapsed and filtered. For each sample, productive Simpson clonality was calculated as the square root of Simpson's diversity index across productive rearrangements. TCRdb's version of the immuneACCESS table is confined to in-frame rearrangements and falls short of the full clone set. An unresolved V gene accounts for under half of the shortfall where checked; the remainder is of unknown origin. D and trimming were read from the DNA, whereas the V and J calls and clone size are those reported in that table. The sample has about 190,000 clones on record, approximately 86% of them singletons. Around 1.1% of the sample is taken by the ten largest.

Collaborating institutions collected whole blood in K2EDTA tubes following their own protocols. Collaborator samples were shipped for TCRbeta analysis as frozen whole blood, isolated PBMCs, or DNA extracted from either sample type. Sample: peripheral blood. The chain links TRBV7-6 with TRBJ2-7; a weak D assignment points to TRBD2 (5 bases agree). The receptor was derived from a young man with acute or convalescent COVID-19. The CDR3 here reads CASSLAGPGEEQYF. DNA sequence: TGTGCCAGCAGCTTAGCAGGGCCTGGGGAGGAGCAGTACTTC.